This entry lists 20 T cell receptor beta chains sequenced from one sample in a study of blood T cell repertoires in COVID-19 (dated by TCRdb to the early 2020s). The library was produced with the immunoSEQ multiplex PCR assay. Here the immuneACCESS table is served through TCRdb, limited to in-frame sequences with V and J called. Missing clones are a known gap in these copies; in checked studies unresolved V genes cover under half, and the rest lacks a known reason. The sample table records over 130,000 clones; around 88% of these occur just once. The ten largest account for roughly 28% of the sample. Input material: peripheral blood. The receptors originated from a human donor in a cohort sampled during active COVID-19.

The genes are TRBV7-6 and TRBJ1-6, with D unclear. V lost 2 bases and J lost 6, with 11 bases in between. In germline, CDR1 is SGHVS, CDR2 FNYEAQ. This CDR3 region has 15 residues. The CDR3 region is CASSLSGGLNSPLHF. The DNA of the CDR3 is TGTGCCAGCAGCTTATCCGGCGGACTTAATTCACCCCTCCACTTT.

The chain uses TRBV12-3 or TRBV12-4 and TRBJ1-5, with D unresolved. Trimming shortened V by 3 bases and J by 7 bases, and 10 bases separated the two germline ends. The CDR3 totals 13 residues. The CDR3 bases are TGTGCCAGCAGTTTCACCAGGAACCAGCCCCAGCATTTT. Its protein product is CASSFTRNQPQHF.

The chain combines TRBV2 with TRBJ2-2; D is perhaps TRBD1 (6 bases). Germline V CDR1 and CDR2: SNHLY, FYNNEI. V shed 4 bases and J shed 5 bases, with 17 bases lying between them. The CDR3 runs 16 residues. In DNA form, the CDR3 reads TGTGCCAGCAGTGCCCAGGGGCAGGGTCTTACCGGGGAGCTGTTTTTT. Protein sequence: CASSAQGQGLTGELFF.

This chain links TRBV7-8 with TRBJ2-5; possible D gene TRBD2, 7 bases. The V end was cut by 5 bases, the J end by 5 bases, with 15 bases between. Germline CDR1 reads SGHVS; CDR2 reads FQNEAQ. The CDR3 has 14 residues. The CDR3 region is CASSADGGRETQYF. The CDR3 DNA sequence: TGTGCCAGCAGCGCGGACGGGGGGCGGGAGACCCAGTACTTC. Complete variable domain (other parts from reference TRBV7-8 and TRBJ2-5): GAGVSQSPRYKVAKRGQDVALRCDPISGHVSLFWYQQALGQGPEFLTYFQNEAQLDKSGLPSDRFFAERPEGSVSTLKIQRTQQEDSAVYLCASSADGGRETQYFGPGTRLLVL.

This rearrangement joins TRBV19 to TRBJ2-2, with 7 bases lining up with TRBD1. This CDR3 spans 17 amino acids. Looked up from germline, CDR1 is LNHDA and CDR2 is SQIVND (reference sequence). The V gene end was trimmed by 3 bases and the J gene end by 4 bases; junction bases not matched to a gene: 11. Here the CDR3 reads CASSILDGTAITGELFF. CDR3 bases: TGTGCCAGTAGTATTCTAGACGGGACAGCAATCACCGGGGAGCTGTTTTTT.

The CDR3 coding sequence is TGTGCCAGCAGCGATGGGACTAGGCGAAACCAAGAGACCCAGTACTTC. Translation gives CASSDGTRRNQETQYF. This chain connects TRBV9 to TRBJ2-5; 8 bases are a match to TRBD2. The CDR3 contains 16 residues. From germline, CDR1 is SGDLS and CDR2 YYNGEE. Trimming took 3 bases from V and 0 from J; bases not matched to a gene: 7.

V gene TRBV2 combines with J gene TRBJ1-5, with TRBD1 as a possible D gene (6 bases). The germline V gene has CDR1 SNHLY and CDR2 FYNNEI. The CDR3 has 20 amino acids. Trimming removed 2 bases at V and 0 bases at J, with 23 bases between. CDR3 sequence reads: CASSEWGLFSFRDSNQPQHF. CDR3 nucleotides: TGTGCCAGCAGTGAATGGGGGCTATTCTCCTTTCGTGATAGCAATCAGCCCCAGCATTTT.

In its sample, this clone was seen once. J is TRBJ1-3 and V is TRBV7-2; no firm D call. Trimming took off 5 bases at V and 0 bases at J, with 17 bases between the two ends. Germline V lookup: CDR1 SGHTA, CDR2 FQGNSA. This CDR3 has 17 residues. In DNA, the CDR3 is TGTGCCAGCAGCCGGACTCCCCCCGCGAGCTCTGGAAACACCATATATTTT. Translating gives CASSRTPPASSGNTIYF.

CDR3 protein: CASRRQGANVLTF. The CDR3 DNA sequence: TGTGCCAGTAGAAGACAGGGGGCCAACGTCCTGACTTTC. J is TRBJ2-6 and V is TRBV19; D possibly corresponds to TRBD1 (5 bases). The V end was cut by 6 bases, the J end by 4 bases, with 7 bases between. CDR3 size: 13 residues. CDR1 and CDR2 from the germline V gene are LNHDA and SQIVND (reference sequence).

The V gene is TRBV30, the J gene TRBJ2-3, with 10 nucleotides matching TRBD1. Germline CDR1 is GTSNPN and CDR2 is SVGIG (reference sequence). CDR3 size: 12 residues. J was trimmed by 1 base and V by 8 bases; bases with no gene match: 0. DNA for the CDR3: TGTGCCGGGACAGGGGGCACAGATACGCAGTATTTT. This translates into CAGTGGTDTQYF.

The CDR3: CASSPGQSYNEQFF. The CDR3 nucleotides are TGTGCCAGCAGTCCGGGACAGTCGTACAATGAGCAGTTCTTC. The chain recombines TRBV6-5 with TRBJ2-1; TRBD1 matches at 7 bases. With V trimmed by 5 bases and J by 4 bases, 5 bases remained unmatched. This CDR3 region has 14 residues. CDR1 and CDR2 from the germline V gene are MNHEY and SVGAGI.

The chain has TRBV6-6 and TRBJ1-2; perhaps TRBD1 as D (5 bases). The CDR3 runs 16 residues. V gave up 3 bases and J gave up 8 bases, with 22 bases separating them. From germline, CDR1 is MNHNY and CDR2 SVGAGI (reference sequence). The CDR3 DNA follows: TGTGCCAGCAGTTATACCCAAACAGTCGGGGGAGGGGGCTACACCTTC. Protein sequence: CASSYTQTVGGGGYTF.

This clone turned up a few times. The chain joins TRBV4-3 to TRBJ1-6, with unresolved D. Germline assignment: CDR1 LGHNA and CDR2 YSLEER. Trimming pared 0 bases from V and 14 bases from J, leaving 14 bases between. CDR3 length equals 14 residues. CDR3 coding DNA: TGCGCCAGCAGCCAAGATTGGGAGGGTAGAACCCTCCACTTT. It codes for CASSQDWEGRTLHF.

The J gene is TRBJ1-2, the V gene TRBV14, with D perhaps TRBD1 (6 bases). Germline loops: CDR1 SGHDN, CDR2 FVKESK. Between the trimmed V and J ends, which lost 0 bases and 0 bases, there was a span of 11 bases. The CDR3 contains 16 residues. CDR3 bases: TGTGCCAGCAGCCAAGATCGCCAGGGGACTAACTATGGCTACACCTTC. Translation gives CASSQDRQGTNYGYTF.

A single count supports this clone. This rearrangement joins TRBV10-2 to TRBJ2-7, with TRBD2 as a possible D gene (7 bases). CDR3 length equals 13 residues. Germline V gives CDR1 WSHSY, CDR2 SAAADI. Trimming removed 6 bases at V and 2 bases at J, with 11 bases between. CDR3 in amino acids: CASSGGLTYEQYF. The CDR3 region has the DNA TGCGCCAGCAGCGGGGGGCTAACCTACGAGCAGTACTTC.

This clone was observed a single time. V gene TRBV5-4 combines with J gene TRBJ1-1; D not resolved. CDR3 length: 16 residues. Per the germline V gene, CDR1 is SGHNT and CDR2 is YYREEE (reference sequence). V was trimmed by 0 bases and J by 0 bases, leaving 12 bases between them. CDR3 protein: CASSLGSPKLNTEAFF. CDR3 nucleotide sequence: TGTGCCAGCAGCTTGGGGAGCCCAAAGCTGAACACTGAAGCTTTCTTT.

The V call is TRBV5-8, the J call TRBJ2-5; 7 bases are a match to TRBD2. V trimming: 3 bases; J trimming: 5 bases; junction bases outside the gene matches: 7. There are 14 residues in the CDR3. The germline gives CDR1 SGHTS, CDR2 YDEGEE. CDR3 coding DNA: TGTGCCAGCAGCTCTCCGGGGGGACGGGAGACCCAGTACTTC. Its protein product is CASSSPGGRETQYF.

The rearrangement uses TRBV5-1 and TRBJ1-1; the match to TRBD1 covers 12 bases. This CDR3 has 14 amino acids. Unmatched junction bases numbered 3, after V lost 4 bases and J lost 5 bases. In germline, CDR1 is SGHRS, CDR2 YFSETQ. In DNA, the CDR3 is TGCGCCAGCAGCGTGGGACAGGGGGCAACTGAAGCTTTCTTT. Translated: CASSVGQGATEAFF.

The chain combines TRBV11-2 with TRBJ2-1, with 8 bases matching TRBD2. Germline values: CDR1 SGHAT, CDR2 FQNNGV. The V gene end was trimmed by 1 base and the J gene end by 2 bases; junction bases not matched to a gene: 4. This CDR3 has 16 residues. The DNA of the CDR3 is TGTGCCAGCAGCTTAGTGGGGCGGGGGGCCTACAATGAGCAGTTCTTC. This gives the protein CASSLVGRGAYNEQFF.

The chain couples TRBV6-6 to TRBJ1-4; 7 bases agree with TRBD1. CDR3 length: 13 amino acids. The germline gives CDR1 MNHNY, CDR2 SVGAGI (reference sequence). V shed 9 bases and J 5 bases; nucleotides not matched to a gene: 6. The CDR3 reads CASRRGQNEKLFF. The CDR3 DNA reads TGTGCCAGTCGCCGGGGACAGAATGAAAAACTGTTTTTT.